This T cell receptor (beta chain) was captured by sequencing in a study of control samples from healthy donors and cancer patients. With 4 bases removed from V and 0 bases from J, the gap between germline ends came to 6 bases. From germline, CDR1 is MGHRA and CDR2 YSYEKL. This CDR3 has 13 amino acids. Profiled with immunoSEQ multiplex PCR; TCRdb holds only in-frame clones, not every one. The sample contains 160,000 or so clones, over 95% of which appear only once. The source is a woman aged 30 to 39 in good health. The chain employs TRBV4-1 and TRBJ1-1; D is undetermined. Source material: blood. CDR3: CASSRELNTEAFF. The DNA of the CDR3 is TGCGCCAGCAGCCGAGAGCTGAACACTGAAGCTTTCTTT.